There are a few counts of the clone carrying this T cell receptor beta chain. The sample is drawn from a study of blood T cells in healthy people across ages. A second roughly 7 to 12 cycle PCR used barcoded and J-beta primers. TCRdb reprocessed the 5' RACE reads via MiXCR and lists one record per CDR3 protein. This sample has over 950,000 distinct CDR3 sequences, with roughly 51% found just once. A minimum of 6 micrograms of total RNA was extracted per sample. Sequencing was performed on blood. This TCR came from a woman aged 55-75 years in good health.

The CDR3 bases are TGTGCCAGCAGCCAAGATGACAGGGCGGACGAGCAGTACTTC. Its protein is CASSQDDRADEQYF. V is TRBV3-1 and J is TRBJ2-7; 7 bases map to TRBD1. Losses at the gene ends were 0 bases for V and 5 bases for J; bases not matched to a gene: 4. The CDR3 consists of 14 residues. In germline, CDR1 is LGHDT, CDR2 YNNKEL (reference sequence).